This T cell receptor (beta chain) was recorded in a study of T cell repertoires in cytomegalovirus infection (dated by TCRdb to between 2017 and 2020). Study-level background: The HLA type of each donor mattered for the analysis, because public TCR beta signatures pointed to carriage of CMV infection along with the matching HLA type.

Overall study results and their limits: In the ex vivo response, HLA-C-restricted CMV-specific TCR beta clonotypes were dominant, and in two of eight donors the single most frequent clonotype came from this HLA-C-restricted group. In both this cohort and an independent cohort of 352 donors, the cumulative frequency of public TCR beta family members distinguished carriers of CMV infection plus the relevant HLA type.

Data came from an Illumina HiSeq 1500. TCRdb redid the processing of the public reads, applying fastp at Q25 and MiXCR, and retained in-frame beta chains. Rows merge per CDR3 protein into single entries with the most common DNA and genes. This sample is represented by 200,000 to 300,000 distinct CDR3 sequences; around 6.4% of them were singletons. The top ten constitute more than 5.5% of the sample. In its sample, this clonotype was seen many times. No antigen is known for it. Base qualities are missing; no much larger clone stands one base away. The sample was PBMCs. This receptor was obtained from a human donor in good health (CMV status not recorded). Some clones in this sample may be carry-over from other donors' samples.

The bases are TGTGCCAGCAGCCCAGCGGGGGCCCAAGAGACCCAGTACTTC. Its protein reads: CASSPAGAQETQYF. The chain is made from TRBV7-2 and TRBJ2-5; 8 bases in between match TRBD2. CDR3 length: 14 amino acids, cysteine to phenylalanine. The DNA shown is the 42-base CDR3, in frame from base 1. V is cut back by 5 bases and J by 1 base, with 3 bases in the junction unmatched. According to the germline V gene, CDR1 reads SGHTA and CDR2 reads FQGNSA.